Below, 8 T cell receptor beta chains from the same sample are listed, as sequenced in a study of TIL therapy for anti-PD-1-resistant metastatic lung cancer. Stated time point: pre-treatment sample, taken before nivolumab and TIL therapy. Sequencing used immunoSEQ v3. TCRdb's table, derived via immunoSEQ multiplex PCR, lists solely in-frame clones and lacks some. The sample includes around 55,000 clones, about 81% of them seen just once. Sequenced material: blood, taken at baseline. These receptors were collected from a person aged 25 to 79 with non-small cell lung cancer.

The gene calls are TRBV7-3 and TRBJ2-1; 8 bases map to TRBD2. The germline V gene encodes CDR1 SGHTA and CDR2 FQGTGA. Germline trimming cut 3 bases from V and 6 bases from J; bases unmatched to any gene: 7. This CDR3 is built from 15 residues. The CDR3 loop reads CASSLAGGFVNEQFF. The CDR3 nucleotides are TGTGCCAGCAGCTTGGCGGGAGGATTCGTCAATGAGCAGTTCTTC.

V is TRBV5-6 and J is TRBJ1-2; D is undetermined. Germline lookup yields CDR1 SGHDT and CDR2 YYEEEE. This CDR3 spans 13 amino acids. Trimming removed 0 bases from V and 8 bases from J, with 11 bases in between. CDR3 DNA sequence: TGTGCCAGCAGCTTGGCCGGGGATGACGGCTACACCTTC. This sequence encodes CASSLAGDDGYTF.

Only one count was recorded for this clone. CDR3 nucleotide sequence: TGTGCCAGCAGAGCGGGGGGGCCTGGCACAGATACGCAGTATTTT. Translating gives CASRAGGPGTDTQYF. The chain has TRBV27 and TRBJ2-3; TRBD2 agrees at 10 bases. Germline values: CDR1 MNHEY, CDR2 SMNVEV (reference sequence). V lost 6 bases, J lost 1 base, and 4 bases stayed unmatched. The CDR3 is made up of 15 amino acids.

Only one count was recorded for this clone. DNA for the CDR3: TGTGCCAGCAGTTTTAACGGCCCGGGGTACGACGAGCAGTACTTC. Translating it yields CASSFNGPGYDEQYF. The rearrangement uses TRBV27 and TRBJ2-7; D might be TRBD2 (5 bases). Germline lookup yields CDR1 MNHEY and CDR2 SMNVEV (reference sequence). The CDR3 runs 15 residues. Trimming cost V 3 bases and J 5 bases, with 17 bases left between them.

V usage is TRBV7-7 and J usage is TRBJ2-5; TRBD2 agrees at 7 bases. V trimming: 1 base; J trimming: 1 base; junction bases outside the gene matches: 3. The germline V gene encodes CDR1 SSHAT and CDR2 FNYEAQ (reference sequence). CDR3 length equals 15 residues. The CDR3 here is CASSLGPSGQETQYF. CDR3 nucleotide sequence: TGTGCCAGCAGCTTAGGGCCTAGCGGCCAAGAGACCCAGTACTTC.

The chain joins TRBV7-2 to TRBJ1-2; D possibly corresponds to TRBD1 (6 bases). The CDR3 is 15 amino acids. V lost 2 bases and J 5 bases, leaving 15 bases between the germline ends. The germline V gene has CDR1 SGHTA and CDR2 FQGNSA. In DNA, the CDR3 is TGTGCCAGCAGCTTAAAACGGACAGACCCTTATGGCTACACCTTC. Its protein is CASSLKRTDPYGYTF.

The chain has TRBV25-1 and TRBJ2-7; D remains unclear. The CDR3 covers 12 residues. V lost 7 bases and J lost 7, with 14 bases in between. In germline, CDR1 is MGHDK, CDR2 SYGVNS. DNA for the CDR3: TGTGCCAGCATATCAGGCCGAAGTGAGCAGTACTTC. Amino acids: CASISGRSEQYF.

The genes are TRBV9 and TRBJ2-5; D remains ambiguous. The V gene's germline CDR1 is SGDLS and CDR2 YYNGEE. The CDR3 has 15 amino acids. Trimming left V 3 bases short and J 2 bases short, with 14 bases between. The CDR3 reads CASSGSLGRQETQYF. The CDR3 DNA is TGTGCCAGCAGCGGCTCGCTGGGAAGGCAAGAGACCCAGTACTTC.